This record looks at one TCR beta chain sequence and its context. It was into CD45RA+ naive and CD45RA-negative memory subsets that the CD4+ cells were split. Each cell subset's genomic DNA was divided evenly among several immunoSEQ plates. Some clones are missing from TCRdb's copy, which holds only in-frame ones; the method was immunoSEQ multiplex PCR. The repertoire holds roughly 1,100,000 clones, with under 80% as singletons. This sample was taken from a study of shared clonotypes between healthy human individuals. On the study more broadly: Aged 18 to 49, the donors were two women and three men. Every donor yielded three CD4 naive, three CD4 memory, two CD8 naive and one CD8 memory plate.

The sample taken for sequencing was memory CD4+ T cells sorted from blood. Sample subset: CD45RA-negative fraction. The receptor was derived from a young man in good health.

The CDR3 nucleotides are TGCGCCAGCGGGTGGACGGGCTCCGAGCAGTACTTC. Its translation is CASGWTGSEQYF. The rearrangement uses TRBV5-1 and TRBJ2-7; no clear D. Germline assignment: CDR1 SGHRS and CDR2 YFSETQ. V was cut by 7 bases and J by 6 bases, with 14 bases left in between. The CDR3 has 12 amino acids.